The 17 T cell receptor beta chains listed next were all sequenced from one sample in a study of blood T cell repertoires in COVID-19. Method: immunoSEQ multiplex PCR; TCRdb's copy keeps in-frame clones and lacks some. Among about 140,000 clones, 84% were seen once, and the ten largest hold 1.5% to 2%. The sample was PBMCs or T cells enriched from blood (not recorded which). These receptors were obtained from a woman between 18 and 29 years old who had been exposed to COVID-19.

In this sample, this clone turned up once. CDR3 sequence: CASSPGTEAFF. The CDR3 DNA sequence: TGTGCCAGCAGTCCAGGGACTGAAGCTTTCTTT. V and J are TRBV28 and TRBJ1-1; a weak D match, TRBD1 (5 bases). Germline V gene lookup returns CDR1 MDHEN and CDR2 SYDVKM. CDR3 length equals 11 residues. The V and J ends lost 5 bases and 5 bases respectively, with 6 bases between them.

The gene calls are TRBV27 and TRBJ1-3, with D unclear. The CDR3 is 13 amino acids. Germline V gene lookup returns CDR1 MNHEY and CDR2 SMNVEV (reference sequence). Trimming left V 3 bases short and J 0 bases short, with 3 bases between. The CDR3 loop reads CASSFNSGNTIYF. The CDR3 bases are TGTGCCAGCAGTTTTAACTCTGGAAACACCATATATTTT.

This clone has just a few counts. The chain uses TRBV5-1 and TRBJ1-4, with D unclear. CDR1 SGHRS and CDR2 YFSETQ come from the germline V gene. The V and J ends lost 1 base and 0 bases respectively, with 4 bases between them. The length of the CDR3 is 14 residues. The CDR3 coding sequence is TGCGCCAGCAGCTTGACAGCAACTAATGAAAAACTGTTTTTT. It encodes CASSLTATNEKLFF. Drawing the rest from reference TRBV5-1 and TRBJ1-4, the complete variable domain is KAGVTQTPRYLIKTRGQQVTLSCSPISGHRSVSWYQQTPGQGLQFLFEYFSETQRNKGNFPGRFSGRQFSNSRSEMNVSTLELGDSALYLCASSLTATNEKLFFGSGTQLSVL.

This chain connects TRBV28 to TRBJ1-5; 7 bases line up with TRBD1. The CDR3 is made up of 15 amino acids. Trimming cost V 6 bases and J 7 bases; bases outside gene matches: 12. The V gene's germline CDR1 is MDHEN and CDR2 SYDVKM. CDR3 residues: CASSPLVGGRQPQHF. DNA for the CDR3: TGTGCCAGCAGCCCCCTAGTAGGGGGCCGACAGCCCCAGCATTTT. The full variable domain, its missing parts supplied by reference TRBV28 and TRBJ1-5, is DVKVTQSSRYLVKRTGEKVFLECVQDMDHENMFWYRQDPGLGLRLIYFSYDVKMKEKGDIPEGYSVSREKKERFSLILESASTNQTSMYLCASSPLVGGRQPQHFGDGTRLSIL.

The CDR3 here is CASSAGRGYTF. CDR3 sequence (DNA): TGTGCCAGCAGTGCAGGGCGAGGCTACACCTTC. V gene TRBV28 combines with J gene TRBJ1-2; D may be TRBD1 (5 bases). Germline values: CDR1 MDHEN, CDR2 SYDVKM. Deletions cut 5 bases from V and 8 bases from J, with 9 bases between. CDR3 length equals 11 residues.

The J gene is TRBJ1-1, the V gene TRBV9; possible D gene TRBD1, 6 bases. This CDR3 comprises 15 residues. Germline V gene sequence: CDR1 SGDLS, CDR2 YYNGEE. V shed 4 bases and J shed 5 bases, with 18 bases lying between them. In DNA, the CDR3 is TGTGCCAGCAGCCCTCAGGGGAGAGCGGTTACTGAAGCTTTCTTT. It is translated as CASSPQGRAVTEAFF.

The rearrangement joins TRBV5-1 to TRBJ2-1; perhaps TRBD1 as D (6 bases). The CDR3 runs 20 residues. V was cut by 1 base and J by 3 bases, with 26 bases left in between. The V gene's germline CDR1 is SGHRS and CDR2 YFSETQ. This CDR3 reads CASSLSRDTAGGLFYNEQFF. The CDR3 DNA reads as TGCGCCAGCAGCTTGTCTCGGGACACGGCTGGCGGACTTTTCTACAATGAGCAGTTCTTC.

V usage is TRBV6-5 and J usage is TRBJ1-1; D is ambiguous. The CDR3 sequence is 12 residues long. V was pared by 6 bases and J by 0 bases, with 5 bases between. Per germline, CDR1 MNHEY and CDR2 SVGAGI. Here the CDR3 DNA reads TGTGCCAGCAGCCCGTTGAACACTGAAGCTTTCTTT. It encodes CASSPLNTEAFF.

In this sample, this clone turned up a few times. The rearrangement links TRBV4-2 to TRBJ1-2, with 7 bases aligning to TRBD1. The CDR3 runs 15 residues. The germline V gene encodes CDR1 LGHNA and CDR2 YNFKEQ. V shed 0 bases and J 2 bases; nucleotides not matched to a gene: 3. The CDR3 is CASSQDGTANYGYTF. The CDR3, as DNA: TGTGCCAGCAGCCAAGATGGGACAGCAAACTATGGCTACACCTTC.

The chain is built from TRBV21-1 and TRBJ1-2; TRBD1 is the table's D call, not checked against the DNA. TRBV21-1 is termed a pseudogene. The CDR3 has 10 residues. The CDR3: CASILLGPSF. Written as DNA, the CDR3 is TGTGCCAGCATTTTATTGGGGCCCAGCTTC.

The chain has TRBV7-9 and TRBJ1-1; 8 bases align to TRBD1. CDR1 SEHNR and CDR2 FQNEAQ come from the germline V gene (reference sequence). The ends lost 1 base at V and 0 bases at J; junction bases unmatched: 4. This CDR3 has 16 amino acids. The CDR3 nucleotides read TGTGCCAGCAGCTTAGGCGACAGGGGCATGAACACTGAAGCTTTCTTT. It specifies CASSLGDRGMNTEAFF.

The chain recombines TRBV7-2 with TRBJ1-3, with a possible D match to TRBD1 (5 bases). Germline loops: CDR1 SGHTA, CDR2 FQGNSA. Trimming removed 8 bases at V and 3 bases at J, with 14 bases between. This CDR3 has 14 residues. The CDR3: CASLQGPSGNTIYF. In DNA form, the CDR3 reads TGTGCCAGCCTTCAGGGTCCGAGTGGAAACACCATATATTTT.

This chain connects TRBV5-6 to TRBJ1-6, with TRBD1 matching over 7 bases. Trimming removed 1 base from V and 11 bases from J; junction bases left unmatched: 9. The germline CDR1 and CDR2 sequences are SGHDT and YYEEEE. This CDR3 has 15 residues. The CDR3 nucleotides are TGTGCCAGCAGCTTGTCTCGCAGGGGGGTGACACCCCTCCACTTT. This codes for CASSLSRRGVTPLHF.

The chain links TRBV27 to TRBJ1-3, with TRBD1 as a possible D gene (5 bases). The V and J ends lost 2 bases and 2 bases respectively, with 10 bases between them. In germline, CDR1 is MNHEY, CDR2 SMNVEV (reference sequence). This CDR3 spans 15 amino acids. DNA for the CDR3: TGTGCCAGCAGTTTAGGCAGGGTGACTGGAAACACCATATATTTT. This sequence encodes CASSLGRVTGNTIYF.

The V call is TRBV27, the J call TRBJ2-5; possibly TRBD1 for D (6 bases). The CDR3 is 13 residues long. V dropped 8 bases and J dropped 5 bases, with 15 bases sitting between them. Germline V CDR1 and CDR2: MNHEY, SMNVEV (reference sequence). The CDR3 here is CASRGQNSETQYF. The CDR3 bases are TGTGCCAGCCGAGGACAGAATTCGGAGACCCAGTACTTC.

J is TRBJ1-3 and V is TRBV30; the D gene is possibly TRBD1 (5 bases). CDR3 size: 14 residues. With 5 bases removed from V and 1 base from J, the gap between germline ends came to 12 bases. The germline gives CDR1 GTSNPN, CDR2 SVGIG (reference sequence). The CDR3 DNA reads as TGTGCCTGGGGCGTGGGGGGTTCTGGAAACACCATATATTTT. It specifies CAWGVGGSGNTIYF.

The CDR3 DNA reads TGTGCCTGGAGTTTGCCAGGGTCAGGTCAGCCCCAGCATTTT. This sequence encodes CAWSLPGSGQPQHF. This chain links TRBV30 with TRBJ1-5, with a weak D call TRBD1 (5 bases). The CDR3 extends over 14 amino acids. From germline, CDR1 is GTSNPN and CDR2 SVGIG (reference sequence). V shed 2 bases and J shed 6 bases, with 14 bases lying between them.